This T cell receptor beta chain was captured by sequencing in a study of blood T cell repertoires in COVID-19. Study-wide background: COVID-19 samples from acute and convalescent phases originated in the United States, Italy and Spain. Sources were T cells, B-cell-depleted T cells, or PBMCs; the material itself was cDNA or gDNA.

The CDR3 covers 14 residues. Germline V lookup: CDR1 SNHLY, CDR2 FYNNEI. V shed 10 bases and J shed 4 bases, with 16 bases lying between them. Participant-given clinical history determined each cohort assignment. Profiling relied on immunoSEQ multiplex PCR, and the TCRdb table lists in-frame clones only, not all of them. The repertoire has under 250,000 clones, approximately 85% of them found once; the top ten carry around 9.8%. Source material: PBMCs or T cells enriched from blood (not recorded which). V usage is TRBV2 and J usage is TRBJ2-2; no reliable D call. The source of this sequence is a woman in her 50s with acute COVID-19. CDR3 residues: CATAPPGRTGELFF. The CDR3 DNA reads TGTGCCACCGCCCCACCGGGTCGCACCGGGGAGCTGTTTTTT.